This T cell receptor beta chain was recovered during a study of T-cell memory formation after mild COVID-19. The wider study: Largely donor-specific sequence clusters came from a couple of donors.

TCRalpha and TCRbeta libraries used 5'RACE with constant-segment primers and UMIs. In TCRdb, the 5' RACE reads were re-called with MiXCR into one record per CDR3 protein. The profile shows roughly 240,000 distinct CDR3 sequences, under 20% of them singletons. The V gene's germline CDR1 is SGHAT and CDR2 FQNNGV. J was trimmed by 4 bases and V by 0 bases; bases with no gene match: 2. The CDR3 extends over 15 amino acids. The chain links TRBV11-2 to TRBJ1-2; 10 nucleotides agree with TRBD1. The receptor was isolated from a man between 18 and 35 years old who had mild COVID-19 (a few samples of this study predate the infection). Cell type and time point are not known. The sample taken for sequencing was PBMCs or a T cell subset sorted from them (not recorded which). CDR3 amino acids: CASSLDRTGGYGYTF. In DNA, the CDR3 is TGTGCCAGCAGCTTAGATCGGACAGGGGGCTATGGCTACACCTTC.